This entry features one TCR beta chain sequence. The same CDR3 is also encoded by other DNA sequences in this sample. The repertoire was sequenced with immunoSEQ multiplex PCR; TCRdb's copy has only in-frame clones and lacks some. The data show about 120,000 clones, with less than 90% seen just once and approximately 3.6% held by the top ten. This record belongs to a study of blood T cell repertoires in COVID-19. Across the study: Samples representing acute and convalescent COVID-19 were sourced from the United States, Italy and Spain.

Assignments of participants to cohorts depended upon their own reported clinical history. Symptom resolution, clearance, or two negative PCRs marked the recovered donors of Cohort 3. The CDR3 covers 13 residues. Germline CDR1 GTSNPN, CDR2 SVGIG (reference sequence). Losses at the gene ends were 1 base for V and 5 bases for J; bases not matched to a gene: 1. This clonotype was sampled from a woman aged 25 to 39 who had recovered from COVID-19. Source material: PBMCs or T cells enriched from blood (not recorded which). The chain recombines TRBV30 with TRBJ1-5; 8 nucleotides align to TRBD1. CDR3 in amino acids: CAWSGQGYQPQHF. CDR3 DNA: TGTGCCTGGAGTGGACAGGGGTATCAGCCCCAGCATTTT.